The rows below give T cell receptor beta chains drawn from one sample of a study of cytomegalovirus exposure and HLA in healthy donors. Sequencing used immunoSEQ multiplex PCR; TCRdb keeps in-frame clones, though not all of them. This table holds approximately 170,000 clones, under 85% found once. Sequencing used PBMCs. The receptors derive from a man between 45 and 60 years old in good health and CMV-seropositive. CDR3s include the opening cysteine and the closing phenylalanine or tryptophan. D genes are given only for firm matches.

v_call	j_call	d_call	cdr3_aa
TRBV21-1	TRBJ1-1	NA	CASSKGPGQGMNTEAFF
TRBV9	TRBJ1-1	NA	CASSGAQGLNTEAFF
TRBV28	TRBJ2-7	TRBD1	CASHRGTAYEQYF
TRBV9	TRBJ1-3	NA	CASSLQTGSIYF
TRBV4-3	TRBJ2-1	TRBD2	CASSQGDYLIF
TRBV6-5	TRBJ1-1	NA	CASSYSSGSDTEAFF
TRBV27	TRBJ1-1	TRBD1	CASRDRGNTEAFF
TRBV13	TRBJ2-7	TRBD2	CASSSSGGDFYEQYF
TRBV28	TRBJ1-5	NA	CASSLSGVQSNQPQHF
TRBV27	TRBJ2-1	TRBD2	CASSLREYNEQFF
TRBV11-2	TRBJ2-2	NA	CASPSGQGLHTGELFF
TRBV6-5	TRBJ2-5	TRBD1	CASSDGQGLETQYF
TRBV27	TRBJ2-2	TRBD2	CASSLDLPITSGSYTGELFF
TRBV7-2	TRBJ2-5	TRBD1	CASSLATGGRETQYF
TRBV28	TRBJ2-7	NA	CASSLRAGGSYEQYF
TRBV2	TRBJ1-1	NA	CASIWGGTEAFF
TRBV28	TRBJ1-3	TRBD1	CASSLWGGQSSGNTIYF
TRBV11-2	TRBJ2-1	TRBD1	CASSSQGQINNEQFF
TRBV5-5	TRBJ1-1	TRBD1	CASSLAGDRETEAFF
TRBV7-2	TRBJ1-6	NA	CASSLVSGLDNSPLHF
TRBV7-8	TRBJ2-7	NA	CASSFPRDNIPYEQYF
TRBV5-1	TRBJ2-3	NA	CASSLEGDWGRHGTDTQYF
TRBV15	TRBJ2-7	NA	CATSRVNGYEQYF
TRBV29-1	TRBJ2-7	TRBD1	CSGGQGSSYEQYF
TRBV13	TRBJ1-2	TRBD1	CASSLVTGQGVDGYTF
TRBV5-6	TRBJ2-7	TRBD2	CASSFAGEGTYEQYF
TRBV6-5	TRBJ1-1	NA	CASSYGDTPGNTEAFF
TRBV6-5	TRBJ1-2	TRBD1	CASRFDRGRYGYTF
TRBV27	TRBJ1-1	TRBD1	CASSWTGALNTEAFF
TRBV10-3	TRBJ2-1	NA	CAISGAPPEEQFF
TRBV19	TRBJ2-3	NA	CASSPMELDTQYF
TRBV13	TRBJ2-1	TRBD2	CATPGLAGDNEQFF
TRBV30	TRBJ1-2	TRBD1	CAWSVEYRGNYGYTF
TRBV5-8	TRBJ2-7	TRBD2	CASSSRTRPFYEQYF
TRBV5-4	TRBJ2-7	TRBD1	CASSRGQGADLNEQYF
TRBV13	TRBJ2-2	NA	CASSKTSPTRDGELFF
TRBV12-5	TRBJ1-2	TRBD1	CASGLGDRANYGYTF
TRBV7-9	TRBJ1-4	NA	CSSSLVSEKLFF
TRBV5-5	TRBJ2-7	NA	CASSQPGNEQYF
TRBV28	TRBJ1-1	TRBD1	CASSSGQGNTEAFF
TRBV5-1	TRBJ2-1	TRBD2	CASSGTSGTEQFF
TRBV27	TRBJ2-3	TRBD2	CASSASGRAVTDTQYF